The 2 T cell receptor beta chains below all came from one sample that was sequenced in a study of cytomegalovirus exposure and HLA in healthy donors. PCR was performed using 60 Vbeta and 13 Jbeta primers. Sequencing was performed with immunoSEQ multiplex PCR; in TCRdb, only in-frame clones are kept and a portion is missing. This sample's table has approximately 79,000 clones. Sequenced: PBMCs. The receptors derive from a boy between 5 and 17 years old in good health and CMV-seronegative.

CDR3 protein: CASSQEAALGTDTQYF. In nucleotides, the CDR3 is TGCGCCAGCAGCCAAGAAGCGGCTTTAGGCACAGATACGCAGTATTTT. This chain joins TRBV4-1 and TRBJ2-3, with a tentative D call TRBD2 (5 bases). V lost 0 bases and J 1 base, leaving 11 bases between the germline ends. The CDR3 runs to 16 residues. The germline gives CDR1 MGHRA, CDR2 YSYEKL.

The rearrangement joins TRBV14 to TRBJ2-7; possible D gene TRBD1, 6 bases. The germline V gene encodes CDR1 SGHDN and CDR2 FVKESK. CDR3 length: 14 residues. V was pared by 4 bases and J by 5 bases, with 15 bases between. The CDR3 protein is CASSPKGRDNEQYF. The CDR3 nucleotides read TGTGCCAGCAGCCCTAAGGGCAGGGACAACGAGCAGTACTTC.